The rows below give T cell receptor beta chains drawn from one sample of a study of shared clonotypes between healthy human individuals. TCRdb's table, derived via immunoSEQ multiplex PCR, lists solely in-frame clones and lacks some. The sample includes approximately 720,000 clones, roughly 70% of them seen just once. Sequenced material: memory CD4+ T cells sorted from blood. The receptor source for this set is a woman aged 25 to 45 in good health. The CDR3 runs from the conserved cysteine through the conserved F or W.

length	V	J	CDR3
14	TRBV29-1	TRBJ2-3	CSVSVGTGADTQYF
16	TRBV5-8	TRBJ2-3	CASRQTSGRGVDTQYF
15	TRBV27	TRBJ2-3	CASSYLGLAGDTQYF
19	TRBV4-1	TRBJ2-1	CASSQENPASGSFYNEQFF
12	TRBV30	TRBJ2-1	CAWIRLRDEQFF
14	TRBV28	TRBJ2-1	CASRTPSSYNEQFF
13	TRBV30	.	CAWRSGRGYEQYF
22	TRBV28	TRBJ2-3	CASSWGGAKRGLLGPNTDTQYF
8	TRBV9	TRBJ2-5	CASSPSHF
13	TRBV28	TRBJ1-3	CASLTNTGNTIYF
17	TRBV4-1	TRBJ2-7	CASSRVGLAGDTYEQYF